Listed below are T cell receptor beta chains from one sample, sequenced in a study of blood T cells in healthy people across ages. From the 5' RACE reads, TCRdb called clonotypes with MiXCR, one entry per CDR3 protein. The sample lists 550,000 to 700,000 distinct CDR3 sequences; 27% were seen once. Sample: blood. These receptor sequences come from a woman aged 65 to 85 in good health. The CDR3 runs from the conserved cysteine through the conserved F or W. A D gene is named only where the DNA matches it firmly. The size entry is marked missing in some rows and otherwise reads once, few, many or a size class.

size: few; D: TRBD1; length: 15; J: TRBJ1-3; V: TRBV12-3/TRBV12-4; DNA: TGTGCCAGCAGTTTTGAGGGGGCGCGTGGAAACACCATATATTTT; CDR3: CASSFEGARGNTIYF
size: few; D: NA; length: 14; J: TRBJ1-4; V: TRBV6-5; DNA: TGTGCCAGCAGTTACACAGGGTCGATTGAAAAACTGTTTTTT; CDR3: CASSYTGSIEKLFF
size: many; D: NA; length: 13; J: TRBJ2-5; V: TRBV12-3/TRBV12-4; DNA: TGTGCCAGCAGTTTCAGGGGCCAAGAGACCCAGTACTTC; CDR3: CASSFRGQETQYF
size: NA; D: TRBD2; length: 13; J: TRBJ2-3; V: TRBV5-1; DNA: TGCGCCAGCAGCTTCCTAGCGGGAGTCCCTCAGTATTTT; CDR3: CASSFLAGVPQYF
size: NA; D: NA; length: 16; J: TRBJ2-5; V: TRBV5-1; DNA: TGCGCCAGCAGACCGACCCCGGTAGGGGCCAGAGAGACCCAGTACTTC; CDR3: CASRPTPVGARETQYF
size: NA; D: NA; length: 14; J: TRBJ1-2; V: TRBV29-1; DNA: TGCAGCGTTACGGCCCGGGGGCCTTTTAGTGGCTACACCTTC; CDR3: CSVTARGPFSGYTF
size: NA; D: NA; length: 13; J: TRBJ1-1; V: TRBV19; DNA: TGTGCCAGTCACAGGGATCCGAACACTGAAGCTTTCTTT; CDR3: CASHRDPNTEAFF
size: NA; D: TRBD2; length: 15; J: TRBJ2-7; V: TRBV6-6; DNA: TGTGCCAGCAGTTCTAGCGGGGGGGCCCCCTACGAGCAGTACTTC; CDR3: CASSSSGGAPYEQYF
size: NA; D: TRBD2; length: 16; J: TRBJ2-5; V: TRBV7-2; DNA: TGTGCCAGCAGCTTAGTCGGGACTAGCGGGGGTGGGACCCAGTACTTC; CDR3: CASSLVGTSGGGTQYF
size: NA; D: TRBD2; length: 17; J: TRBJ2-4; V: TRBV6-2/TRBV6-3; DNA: TGTGCCAGCAGTTACCCACTAGCGGGGGCTACCAAAAACATTCAGTACTTC; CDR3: CASSYPLAGATKNIQYF
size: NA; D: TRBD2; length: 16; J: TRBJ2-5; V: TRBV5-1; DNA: TGCGCCAGCAGCTCTGGTGGGACTAGCGGGCAAGAGACCCAGTACTTC; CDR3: CASSSGGTSGQETQYF
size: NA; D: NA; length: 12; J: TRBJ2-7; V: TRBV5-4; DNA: TGTGCCAGCAGCTTTTCAGATTACGAGCAGTACTTC; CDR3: CASSFSDYEQYF
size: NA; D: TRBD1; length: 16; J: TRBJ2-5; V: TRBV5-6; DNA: TGTGCCAGCAGCTTGCGGTCAGGGGGTTTTCAAGAGACCCAGTACTTC; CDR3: CASSLRSGGFQETQYF
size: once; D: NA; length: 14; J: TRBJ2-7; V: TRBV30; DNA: TGTGCCTGGAGTGTACAAGGAGGGGGCTACGAGCAGTACTTC; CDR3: CAWSVQGGGYEQYF
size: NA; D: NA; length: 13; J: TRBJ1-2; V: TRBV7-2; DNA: TGTGCCAGCAGCTTAGCGGGGGGGACAGGCTACACCTTC; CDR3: CASSLAGGTGYTF
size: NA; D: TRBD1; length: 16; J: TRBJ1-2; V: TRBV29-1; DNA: TGCAGCGTTGTTCCGGGACAGGGAACGAGGAGCTATGGCTACCCCTTC; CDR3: CSVVPGQGTRSYGYPF
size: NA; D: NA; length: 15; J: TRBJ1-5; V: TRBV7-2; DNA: TGTGCCAGCAGCTTCACGGGGCAGGGCAATCAGCCCCAGCATTTT; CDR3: CASSFTGQGNQPQHF
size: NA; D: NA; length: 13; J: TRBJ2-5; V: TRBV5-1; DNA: TGCGCCAGCAGCTGTGAGGTTCGGGAGACCCAGTACTTC; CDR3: CASSCEVRETQYF
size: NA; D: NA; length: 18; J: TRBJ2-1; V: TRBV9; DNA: TGTGCCAGCAGCCCTACCCTCAGGAGGGGGGGCTGGGACAATGAGCAGTTCTTC; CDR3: CASSPTLRRGGWDNEQFF
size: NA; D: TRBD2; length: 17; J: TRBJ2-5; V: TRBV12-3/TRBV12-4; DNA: TGTGTCAGTAACCCCGGGACTAGCGGGGTCCTCAAGGAGACCCAGTACTTC; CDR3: CVSNPGTSGVLKETQYF
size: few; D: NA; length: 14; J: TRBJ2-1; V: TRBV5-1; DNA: TGCGCCAGCAGCTTAGACATCGCCTACAATGAGCAGTTCTTC; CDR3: CASSLDIAYNEQFF
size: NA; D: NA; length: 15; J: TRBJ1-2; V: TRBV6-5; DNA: TGTGCCAGCAGTTCTCCCTTTATGGGGGACTCTGGCTACACCTTC; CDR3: CASSSPFMGDSGYTF
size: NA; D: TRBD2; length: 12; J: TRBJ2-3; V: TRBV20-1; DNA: TGCAGTCGGGGGGGGAGCACAGATACGCAGTATTTT; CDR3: CSRGGSTDTQYF
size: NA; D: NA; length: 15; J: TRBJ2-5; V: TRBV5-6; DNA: TGTGCCAGCAGCTATAGGCAATCTGGTCAAGAGACCCAGTACTTC; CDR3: CASSYRQSGQETQYF
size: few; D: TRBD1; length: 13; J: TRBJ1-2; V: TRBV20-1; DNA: TGCAGTGCTAGCGGGACAGTAGGCTATGGCTACCCCTTC; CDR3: CSASGTVGYGYPF
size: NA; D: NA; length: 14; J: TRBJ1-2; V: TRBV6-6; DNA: TGTGCCAGCAGTCTACAGGGTATAGGGTATGGCTACACCTTC; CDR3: CASSLQGIGYGYTF
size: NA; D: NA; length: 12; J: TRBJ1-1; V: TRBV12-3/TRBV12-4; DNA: TGTGCCAGCAGTCCCTACTACACTGAAGCTTTCTTT; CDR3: CASSPYYTEAFF